The 23 T cell receptor beta chains below come from one sample, sequenced in a study of blood T cells in healthy people across ages. Primed by a sample-barcoded 5' primer and a J-beta primer mix, a second PCR proceeded for 7 to 11 cycles. From the 5' RACE reads, TCRdb called clonotypes with MiXCR, one entry per CDR3 protein. The table has around 500,000 distinct CDR3 sequences, over 25% seen once. These data were also filed under a second study, of T cells of mothers and their children.

Sequenced input: blood. These receptors came from a boy younger than 10 in good health.

V is TRBV4-1 and J is TRBJ1-2, with 8 bases fitting TRBD1. The V segment lost 4 bases and the J segment 8 bases; nucleotides outside the gene matches: 9. From germline, CDR1 is MGHRA and CDR2 YSYEKL. This CDR3 has 14 residues. The CDR3 region is CASSPIGQGRGYTF. Written as DNA, the CDR3 is TGCGCCAGCAGCCCAATCGGACAGGGAAGAGGCTACACCTTC.

The chain employs TRBV19 and TRBJ2-1, with D possibly being TRBD2 (6 bases). TRBJ2-7 explains the end of the DNA better; the J call may be wrong. Germline CDR1 reads LNHDA; CDR2 reads SQIVND (reference sequence). There are 14 residues in the CDR3. The CDR3 DNA reads as TGTGCCAGTGCGAGCGGGCTCCCCTCCTACGAGCAGTACTTC. Its translation is CASASGLPSYEQYF.

J is TRBJ1-5 and V is TRBV7-8, with D possibly matching TRBD1 (5 bases). From germline, CDR1 is SGHVS and CDR2 FQNEAQ. V was pared by 5 bases and J by 2 bases, with 22 bases between. The CDR3 is 18 amino acids. CDR3 sequence reads: CASSPLLGQGQGNQPQHF. For the CDR3, the DNA is TGTGCCAGCAGCCCCCTCCTAGGGCAGGGCCAAGGCAATCAGCCCCAGCATTTT.

This clonotype was seen only a few times. The gene calls are TRBV12-3 or TRBV12-4 and TRBJ2-5, with TRBD2 identical over 12 bases. The J call is in doubt because the DNA end fits TRBJ2-7 better. The CDR3 totals 16 residues. CDR3 in amino acids: CASSFRTSGALYEQYF. The CDR3 DNA follows: TGTGCCAGCAGTTTTAGGACTAGCGGGGCCCTCTACGAGCAGTACTTC.

This clonotype appeared a single time. This chain joins TRBV5-5 and TRBJ2-7; the D gene is possibly TRBD2 (6 bases). There are 14 residues in the CDR3. Trimming removed 6 bases at V and 3 bases at J, with 16 bases between. Germline V CDR1 and CDR2: SGHKS, YYEKEE (reference sequence). CDR3 bases: TGTGCCAGCAACATTAGCGGACCAAGCTACGAGCAGTACTTC. Protein product: CASNISGPSYEQYF.

The chain is built from TRBV14 and TRBJ2-1, with TRBD2 matching over 8 bases. Germline loops: CDR1 SGHDN, CDR2 FVKESK. The CDR3 extends over 20 amino acids. The ends lost 4 bases at V and 2 bases at J; junction bases unmatched: 19. CDR3 amino acids: CASSPQRVAGGTTPYNEQFF. CDR3 bases: TGTGCCAGCAGCCCACAAAGGGTGGCGGGAGGAACTACACCCTACAATGAGCAGTTCTTC. Drawing the rest from reference TRBV14 and TRBJ2-1, the complete variable domain is EAGVTQFPSHSVIEKGQTVTLRCDPISGHDNLYWYRRVMGKEIKFLLHFVKESKQDESGMPNNRFLAERTGGTYSTLKVQPAELEDSGVYFCASSPQRVAGGTTPYNEQFFGPGTRLTVL.

This clonotype was found a few times. This rearrangement joins TRBV6-7 to TRBJ2-7; D perhaps matches TRBD2 (5 bases). TRBV6-7 is placed among ORFs of uncertain function. V lost 4 bases to trimming and J lost 1 base, with 11 bases between them. This CDR3 has 14 residues. Here the CDR3 reads CASSSPEESYEQYF. The CDR3 DNA follows: TGTGCCAGCAGTTCACCGGAGGAGTCCTACGAGCAGTACTTC.

The table lists this clonotype with a count of one. V gene TRBV5-6 combines with J gene TRBJ1-3; D gene uncertain. This CDR3 comprises 15 residues. The V and J ends lost 3 bases and 0 bases respectively, with 10 bases between them. CDR1 is SGHDT, CDR2 YYEEEE, per germline. For the CDR3, the DNA is TGTGCCAGCAGCTCATTAAGCAGCTCTGGAAACACCATATATTTT. Protein product: CASSSLSSSGNTIYF.

The J gene is TRBJ2-5, the V gene TRBV11-2, with D tentatively TRBD2 (5 bases). From germline, CDR1 is SGHAT and CDR2 FQNNGV. The V and J ends lost 6 bases and 4 bases respectively, with 15 bases between them. There are 14 residues in the CDR3. Here the CDR3 reads CASRELGEGETQYF. The CDR3 nucleotides read TGTGCCAGCAGGGAGCTAGGCGAGGGAGAGACCCAGTACTTC.

The chain recombines TRBV11-2 with TRBJ1-4; 9 bases agree with TRBD1. The CDR3 runs 15 residues. J lost 7 bases, V lost 0 bases, and 3 bases had no gene match. The germline V gene encodes CDR1 SGHAT and CDR2 FQNNGV. The CDR3 here is CASSLEGQGREKLFF. Written as DNA, the CDR3 is TGTGCCAGCAGCTTAGAGGGACAGGGTCGTGAAAAACTGTTTTTT.

This clonotype was seen repeatedly, ten times or more. The chain employs TRBV21-1 and TRBJ1-5. TRBV21-1 is a pseudogene. CDR3 length: 15 residues. The CDR3 protein is CASSKGRTSNQPQHF. CDR3 coding DNA: TGTGCCAGCAGCAAGGGCCGGACGAGCAATCAGCCCCAGCATTTT.

In this sample, this clonotype turned up many times. The V gene is TRBV13, the J gene TRBJ2-7; unclear D gene. Germline assignment: CDR1 PRHDT and CDR2 FYEKMQ (reference sequence). Trimming left V 2 bases short and J 9 bases short, with 8 bases between. The CDR3 is made up of 11 amino acids. This CDR3 reads CASSLFTVQYF. CDR3 sequence (DNA): TGTGCCAGCAGCTTATTTACCGTGCAGTACTTC. Full variable domain (outside the CDR3, taken from reference TRBV13 and TRBJ2-7): AAGVIQSPRHLIKEKRETATLKCYPIPRHDTVYWYQQGPGQDPQFLISFYEKMQSDKGSIPDRFSAQQFSDYHSELNMSSLELGDSALYFCASSLFTVQYFGPGTRLTVT.

This rearrangement joins TRBV30 to TRBJ2-1; 8 bases map to TRBD1. Germline loops: CDR1 GTSNPN, CDR2 SVGIG (reference sequence). This CDR3 has 12 residues. CDR3 bases: TGTGCTCGTAGGACAGGGATGGGTGAGCAGTTCTTC. It is translated as CARRTGMGEQFF.

The chain has TRBV5-1 and TRBJ1-4; no firm D call. The CDR3 contains 14 residues. Germline loops: CDR1 SGHRS, CDR2 YFSETQ. Trimming took off 1 base at V and 0 bases at J, with 4 bases between the two ends. This chain's CDR3 is CASSLQSTNEKLFF. As DNA, the CDR3 is TGCGCCAGCAGCTTGCAATCAACTAATGAAAAACTGTTTTTT.

The chain carries TRBV7-9 and TRBJ2-5; TRBD1 might be the D (6 bases). The better agreement between TRBJ2-1 and the DNA end casts doubt on the J call. Germline-derived CDR1 and CDR2 are SEHNR and FQNEAQ (reference sequence). The CDR3 contains 15 residues. The CDR3 coding sequence is TGTGCCAGCAGCTTCAGGGGACGTTCCTTAAATGAGCAGTTCTTC. Translation: CASSFRGRSLNEQFF.

The sample holds a few counts of this clonotype. The chain uses TRBV11-1 and TRBJ2-5; 9 bases agree with TRBD1. Near its end, the DNA agrees better with TRBJ2-1, so the J call may be wrong. Germline V CDR1 and CDR2: SGHAT, FQDESV (reference sequence). This CDR3 region has 15 residues. The CDR3 DNA reads TGTGCCAGCAGCTTAGCGCACACAGGGGGCGGTGGGCAGTTCTTC. Translating it yields CASSLAHTGGGGQFF.

The chain joins TRBV13 to TRBJ2-5; 7 bases fit TRBD1. The CDR3 sequence is 16 residues long. The J segment lost 5 bases and the V segment lost 2 bases, leaving 11 bases of the junction unmatched. Germline values: CDR1 PRHDT, CDR2 FYEKMQ (reference sequence). CDR3 region: CASSLNRGFQTETQYF. CDR3 sequence (DNA): TGTGCCAGCAGCTTAAACAGGGGTTTCCAGACGGAGACCCAGTACTTC.

This clonotype has a handful of counts. The rearrangement links TRBV29-1 to TRBJ1-5, with D unclear. CDR3 length: 12 amino acids. Trimming pared 0 bases from V and 5 bases from J, leaving 5 bases between. Germline V CDR1 and CDR2: SQVTM, ANQGSEA. DNA of the CDR3: TGCAGCGTTGAAGACAACGATCAGCCCCAGCATTTT. Translating gives CSVEDNDQPQHF. Together with reference TRBV29-1 and TRBJ1-5, the CDR3 gives the full variable domain: SAVISQKPSRDICQRGTSLTIQCQVDSQVTMMFWYRQQPGQSLTLIATANQGSEATYESGFVIDKFPISRPNLTFSTLTVSNMSPEDSSIYLCSVEDNDQPQHFGDGTRLSIL.

The chain combines TRBV9 with TRBJ2-5, with 7 bases fitting TRBD2. Per germline, CDR1 SGDLS and CDR2 YYNGEE. This CDR3 region has 15 residues. The junction had 6 bases not matched to a gene; V was cut back by 0 bases and J by 4 bases. The CDR3 DNA sequence: TGTGCCAGCAGCGTAGCCTGGGGGGGGAGAGAGACCCAGTACTTC. Translating gives CASSVAWGGRETQYF.

The chain combines TRBV14 with TRBJ2-1; TRBD2 matches 7 bases. V trimming: 0 bases; J trimming: 0 bases; junction bases outside the gene matches: 8. This CDR3 is 18 amino acids long. CDR1 and CDR2 (germline): SGHDN, FVKESK. CDR3 in amino acids: CASSQEVASGISYNEQFF. The CDR3 region has the DNA TGTGCCAGCAGCCAAGAGGTAGCTAGCGGCATCTCCTACAATGAGCAGTTCTTC. Complete variable domain (other parts from reference TRBV14 and TRBJ2-1): EAGVTQFPSHSVIEKGQTVTLRCDPISGHDNLYWYRRVMGKEIKFLLHFVKESKQDESGMPNNRFLAERTGGTYSTLKVQPAELEDSGVYFCASSQEVASGISYNEQFFGPGTRLTVL.

The chain uses TRBV10-3 and TRBJ2-1; D gene unclear. Germline loops: CDR1 ENHRY, CDR2 SYGVKD. The CDR3 has 17 amino acids. V was pared by 11 bases and J by 5 bases, with 28 bases between. In DNA, the CDR3 is TGTGCCTGTGGGGTCCGCGACCTCGACTGGTCCGACAATGAGCAGTTCTTC. This codes for CACGVRDLDWSDNEQFF.

This clonotype showed up many times. The chain joins TRBV7-2 to TRBJ2-5; no reliable D call. CDR3 length: 13 amino acids. V was pared by 2 bases and J by 2 bases, with 6 bases between. Per germline, CDR1 SGHTA and CDR2 FQGNSA. CDR3 DNA sequence: TGTGCCAGCAGCTTACTAAGACAAGAGACCCAGTACTTC. As protein: CASSLLRQETQYF.

The rearrangement uses TRBV7-3 and TRBJ2-1, with 7 bases matching TRBD2. The CDR3 consists of 15 residues. Trimming cost V 8 bases and J 5 bases; bases outside gene matches: 12. Germline-derived CDR1 and CDR2 are SGHTA and FQGTGA. The CDR3 bases are TGTGCCAGCCAACCCCTAGCGGCAGCTAACAATGAGCAGTTCTTC. As protein: CASQPLAAANNEQFF.